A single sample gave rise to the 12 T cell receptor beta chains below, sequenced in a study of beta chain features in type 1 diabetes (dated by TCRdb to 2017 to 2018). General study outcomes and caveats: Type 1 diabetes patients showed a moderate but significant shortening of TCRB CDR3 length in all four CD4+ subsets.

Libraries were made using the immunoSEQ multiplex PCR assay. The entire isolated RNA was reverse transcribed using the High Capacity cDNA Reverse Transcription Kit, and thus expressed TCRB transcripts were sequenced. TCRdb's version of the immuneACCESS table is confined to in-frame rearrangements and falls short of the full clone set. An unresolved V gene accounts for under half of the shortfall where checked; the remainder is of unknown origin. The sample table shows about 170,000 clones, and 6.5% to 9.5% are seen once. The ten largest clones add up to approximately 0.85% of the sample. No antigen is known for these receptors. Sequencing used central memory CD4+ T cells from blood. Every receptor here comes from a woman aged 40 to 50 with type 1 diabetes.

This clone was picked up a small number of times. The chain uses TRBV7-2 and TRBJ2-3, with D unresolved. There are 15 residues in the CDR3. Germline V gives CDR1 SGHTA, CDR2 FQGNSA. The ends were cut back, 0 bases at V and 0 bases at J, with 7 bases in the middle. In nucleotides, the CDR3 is TGTGCCAGCAGCTTAGCGTACAGTAGCACAGATACGCAGTATTTT. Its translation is CASSLAYSSTDTQYF. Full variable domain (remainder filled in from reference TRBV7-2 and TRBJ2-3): GAGVSQSPSNKVTEKGKDVELRCDPISGHTALYWYRQSLGQGLEFLIYFQGNSAPDKSGLPSDRFSAERTGGSVSTLTIQRTQQEDSAVYLCASSLAYSSTDTQYFGPGTRLTVL.

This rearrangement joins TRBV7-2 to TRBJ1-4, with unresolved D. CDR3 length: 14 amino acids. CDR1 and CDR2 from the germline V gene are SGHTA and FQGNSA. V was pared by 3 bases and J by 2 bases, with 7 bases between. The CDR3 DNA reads TGTGCCAGCAGCTTCGGAGGGACTAATGAAAAACTGTTTTTT. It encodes CASSFGGTNEKLFF.

The CDR3 spells CASSPVSGGRDTEAFF. CDR3 coding DNA: TGCGCCAGCAGCCCTGTATCAGGCGGGCGGGACACTGAAGCTTTCTTT. V usage is TRBV5-1 and J usage is TRBJ1-1; D is unclear. The CDR3 is 16 residues long. Germline CDR1 SGHRS, CDR2 YFSETQ. V shed 4 bases and J shed 3 bases, with 19 bases lying between them.

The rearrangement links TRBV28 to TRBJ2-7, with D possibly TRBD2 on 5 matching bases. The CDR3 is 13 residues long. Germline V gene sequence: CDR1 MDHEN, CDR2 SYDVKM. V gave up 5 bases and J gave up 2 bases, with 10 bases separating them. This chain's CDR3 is CASSPTTTYEQYF. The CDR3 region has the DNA TGTGCCAGCAGTCCTACGACTACCTACGAGCAGTACTTC.

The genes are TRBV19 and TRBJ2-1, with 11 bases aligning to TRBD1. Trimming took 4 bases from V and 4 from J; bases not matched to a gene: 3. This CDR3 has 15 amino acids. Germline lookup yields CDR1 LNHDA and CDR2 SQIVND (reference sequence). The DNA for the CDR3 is TGTGCCAGTAGTAACCGGGACAGGGGGTACAATGAGCAGTTCTTC. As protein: CASSNRDRGYNEQFF.

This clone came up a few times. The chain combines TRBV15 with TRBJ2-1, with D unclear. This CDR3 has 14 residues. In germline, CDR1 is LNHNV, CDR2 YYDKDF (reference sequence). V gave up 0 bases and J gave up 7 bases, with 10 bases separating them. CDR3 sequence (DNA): TGTGCCACCAGCAGAGATCTCTTAATAAATGAGCAGTTCTTC. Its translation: CATSRDLLINEQFF. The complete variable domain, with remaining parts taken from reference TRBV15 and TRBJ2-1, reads DAMVIQNPRYQVTQFGKPVTLSCSQTLNHNVMYWYQQKSSQAPKLLFHYYDKDFNNEADTPDNFQSRRPNTSFCFLDIRSPGLGDTAMYLCATSRDLLINEQFFGPGTRLTVL.

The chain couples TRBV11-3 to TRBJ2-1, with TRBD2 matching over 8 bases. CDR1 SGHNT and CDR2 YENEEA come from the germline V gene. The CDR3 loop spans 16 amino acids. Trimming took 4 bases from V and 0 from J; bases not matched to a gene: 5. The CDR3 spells CASSSIAGSSYNEQFF. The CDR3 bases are TGTGCCAGCAGCTCCATAGCGGGAAGCTCCTACAATGAGCAGTTCTTC.

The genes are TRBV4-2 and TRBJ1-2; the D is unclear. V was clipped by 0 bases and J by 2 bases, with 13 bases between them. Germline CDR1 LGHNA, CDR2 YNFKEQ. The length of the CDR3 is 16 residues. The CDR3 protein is CASSQDLNVRNYGYTF. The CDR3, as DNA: TGTGCCAGCAGCCAAGACCTGAACGTTCGGAACTATGGCTACACCTTC.

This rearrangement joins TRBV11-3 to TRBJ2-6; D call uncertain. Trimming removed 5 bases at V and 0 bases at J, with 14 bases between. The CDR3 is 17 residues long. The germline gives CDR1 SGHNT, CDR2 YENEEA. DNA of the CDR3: TGTGCCAGCAGCCCAGGAATATCCAACTCTGGGGCCAACGTCCTGACTTTC. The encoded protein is CASSPGISNSGANVLTF.

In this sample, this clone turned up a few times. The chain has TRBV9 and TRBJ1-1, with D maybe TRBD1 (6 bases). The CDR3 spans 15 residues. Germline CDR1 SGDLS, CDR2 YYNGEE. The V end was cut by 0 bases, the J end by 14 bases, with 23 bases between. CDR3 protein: CASSVADSAAARGFF. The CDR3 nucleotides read TGTGCCAGCAGCGTAGCGGACAGTGCGGCAGCGAGAGGGTTCTTT.

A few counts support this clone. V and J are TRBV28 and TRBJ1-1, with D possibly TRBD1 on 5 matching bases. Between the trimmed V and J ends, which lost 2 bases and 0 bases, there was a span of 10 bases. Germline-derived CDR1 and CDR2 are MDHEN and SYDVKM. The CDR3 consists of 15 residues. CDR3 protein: CASSLQGGMNTEAFF. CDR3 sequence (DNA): TGTGCCAGCAGTTTACAGGGTGGGATGAACACTGAAGCTTTCTTT.

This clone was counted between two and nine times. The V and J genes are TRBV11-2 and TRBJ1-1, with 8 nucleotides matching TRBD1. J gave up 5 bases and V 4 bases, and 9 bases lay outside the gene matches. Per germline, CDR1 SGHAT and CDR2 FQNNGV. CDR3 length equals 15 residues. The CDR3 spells CASSSTGQGRTEAFF. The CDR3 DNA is TGTGCCAGCAGCTCAACTGGACAGGGCCGGACTGAAGCTTTCTTT.